The present TCR beta chain was sequenced within a study of blood T cells in healthy people across ages. Regarding the study as a whole: Per million T cells, TCR beta diversity dropped about linearly as age rose. Naive and antigen-experienced cells were not separated, limiting conclusive comparison.

Alongside a J-beta primer mix, a sample-barcoded 5' primer served in a second PCR lasting roughly 7 to 11 cycles. TCRdb re-analysed the 5' RACE reads in MiXCR, keeping a single row per CDR3 protein. The sample has some 1,800,000 distinct CDR3 sequences; around 40% are singletons. Concerning this clonotype itself: Its antigen is still unknown.

Sequenced sample: blood. This receptor was taken from a human donor in good health.

Written as DNA, the CDR3 is TGTGCCAGCAGTGGGTTGGAGAGGACTGAAGCTTTCTTT. It specifies CASSGLERTEAFF. The rearrangement uses TRBV6-1 and TRBJ1-1, with D unclear. Germline V gives CDR1 MNHNS, CDR2 SASEGT. Between the trimmed V and J ends, which lost 4 bases and 5 bases, there was a span of 11 bases. This CDR3 contains 13 residues.